One sample yielded the 25 T cell receptor beta chains listed below, sequenced in a study of chemoradiotherapy in HPV16-positive cancers. Here immunoSEQ multiplex PCR was the method, and the copy in TCRdb shows in-frame clones only, minus some. The sample records 6,000 or so clones, 70% to 90% being singletons. Sequenced material: tumor tissue, taken from a patient who underwent chemoradiotherapy. The receptors here all came from a human donor with HPV-associated anogenital cancer.

This chain links TRBV5-1 with TRBJ1-1, with 7 bases aligning to TRBD1. CDR3 length: 15 amino acids. Trimming cost V 0 bases and J 1 base; bases outside gene matches: 3. From germline, CDR1 is SGHRS and CDR2 YFSETQ. The CDR3, as DNA: TGCGCCAGCAGCTTGGTAGGGACAGAGAACACTGAAGCTTTCTTT. Amino acids: CASSLVGTENTEAFF.

This chain links TRBV7-8 with TRBJ2-5; D possibly uses TRBD1 or TRBD2 (6 bases each). Matching the DNA end better, TRBJ2-7 makes the J call doubtful. The CDR3 extends over 14 amino acids. CDR1 is SGHVS, CDR2 FQNEAQ, per germline. CDR3 sequence reads: CASSSRRGLHEQYF. The CDR3 region has the DNA TGTGCCAGCAGCTCTAGACGGGGGCTGCACGAGCAGTACTTC.

The chain is built from TRBV9 and TRBJ1-6; 8 bases are a match to TRBD1. The CDR3 covers 14 residues. Germline CDR1 reads SGDLS; CDR2 reads YYNGEE. The V gene end was trimmed by 3 bases and the J gene end by 9 bases; junction bases not matched to a gene: 5. The CDR3 coding sequence is TGTGCCAGCAGCGAGACAGGGGAGCGTTCACCCCTCCACTTT. This sequence encodes CASSETGERSPLHF. Full variable domain (missing parts from reference TRBV9 and TRBJ1-6): DSGVTQTPKHLITATGQRVTLRCSPRSGDLSVYWYQQSLDQGLQFLIQYYNGEERAKGNILERFSAQQFPDLHSELNLSSLELGDSALYFCASSETGERSPLHFGNGTRLTVT.

The chain links TRBV7-3 to TRBJ1-1, with D hard to call. V dropped 3 bases and J dropped 5 bases, with 13 bases sitting between them. Germline V CDR1 and CDR2: SGHTA, FQGTGA. The CDR3 length is 14 residues. The CDR3 loop reads CASSFLRRWTEAFF. CDR3 sequence (DNA): TGTGCCAGCAGCTTCCTAAGAAGGTGGACTGAAGCTTTCTTT.

This clone came up once. The genes are TRBV27 and TRBJ2-2, with 9 bases lining up with TRBD1. This CDR3 comprises 15 residues. V was pared by 10 bases and J by 1 base, with 7 bases of the junction left unmatched. Germline lookup yields CDR1 MNHEY and CDR2 SMNVEV (reference sequence). CDR3 in DNA: TGTGCCACCACACCGGACAGGGGGAACACCGGGGAGCTGTTTTTT. Translated: CATTPDRGNTGELFF.

The V gene is TRBV6-1, the J gene TRBJ2-7; 8 nucleotides line up with TRBD1. The V segment lost 5 bases and the J segment 1 base; nucleotides outside the gene matches: 4. The V gene's germline CDR1 is MNHNS and CDR2 SASEGT. The CDR3 sequence is 14 residues long. The CDR3 coding sequence is TGTGCCAGCAGTTCCGGACAGGGATCCTACGAGCAGTACTTC. This codes for CASSSGQGSYEQYF.

V is TRBV27 and J is TRBJ2-2; TRBD1 agrees at 10 bases. This CDR3 spans 17 amino acids. V gave up 3 bases and J gave up 6 bases; unmatched junction bases: 10. Germline assignment: CDR1 MNHEY and CDR2 SMNVEV (reference sequence). CDR3 region: CASSFQPGQGSAGELFF. DNA of the CDR3: TGTGCCAGCAGTTTTCAGCCGGGACAGGGGAGCGCCGGGGAGCTGTTTTTT.

The chain is built from TRBV7-2 and TRBJ2-1; the match to TRBD2 covers 7 bases. J was trimmed by 2 bases and V by 1 base; bases with no gene match: 2. This CDR3 has 15 amino acids. Germline V lookup: CDR1 SGHTA, CDR2 FQGNSA. CDR3 DNA sequence: TGTGCCAGCAGCTTAGTGGCGGGGGCCTACAATGAGCAGTTCTTC. Encoded protein: CASSLVAGAYNEQFF.

The chain is built from TRBV7-2 and TRBJ2-7; D call uncertain. The V gene's germline CDR1 is SGHTA and CDR2 FQGNSA. CDR3 length equals 13 residues. The V gene lost 5 bases and the J gene lost 3 bases, with 11 bases spanning the gap. The CDR3 is CASSLTWSYEQYF. CDR3 DNA: TGTGCCAGCAGCCTTACTTGGAGCTACGAGCAGTACTTC.

The chain recombines TRBV30 with TRBJ2-1; D perhaps matches TRBD2 (6 bases). This CDR3 spans 15 amino acids. Germline V gives CDR1 GTSNPN, CDR2 SVGIG (reference sequence). The ends were cut back, 5 bases at V and 3 bases at J, with 17 bases in the middle. The CDR3 DNA follows: TGTGCCTGGGGTGCGGGGCAGGGCTTCTACAATGAGCAGTTCTTC. The encoded protein is CAWGAGQGFYNEQFF.

The V call is TRBV29-1, the J call TRBJ2-3; 7 bases are shared with TRBD1. The germline V gene has CDR1 SQVTM and CDR2 ANQGSEA. The CDR3 loop spans 13 amino acids. The junction had 2 bases not matched to a gene; V was cut back by 4 bases and J by 1 base. CDR3 nucleotide sequence: TGCAGCGTTGGACAGGGTGGCACAGATACGCAGTATTTT. Translated, it gives CSVGQGGTDTQYF.

J is TRBJ2-7 and V is TRBV18; 9 bases line up with TRBD2. CDR1 KGHSH and CDR2 LQKENI come from the germline V gene. CDR3 length: 15 residues. V trimming: 3 bases; J trimming: 0 bases; junction bases outside the gene matches: 3. The CDR3 spells CASSPAGGFSYEQYF. DNA for the CDR3: TGTGCCAGCTCACCGGCGGGGGGGTTCTCCTACGAGCAGTACTTC.

V is TRBV5-1 and J is TRBJ2-7; possibly TRBD2 for D (5 bases). With 0 bases removed from V and 5 bases from J, the gap between germline ends came to 9 bases. This CDR3 comprises 13 residues. The V gene's germline CDR1 is SGHRS and CDR2 YFSETQ. CDR3 nucleotide sequence: TGCGCCAGCAGCTTGGCCACTAGAGACGAGCAGTACTTC. Its protein product is CASSLATRDEQYF. Supplemented by reference TRBV5-1 and TRBJ2-7, the full variable domain reads KAGVTQTPRYLIKTRGQQVTLSCSPISGHRSVSWYQQTPGQGLQFLFEYFSETQRNKGNFPGRFSGRQFSNSRSEMNVSTLELGDSALYLCASSLATRDEQYFGPGTRLTVT.

The CDR3 DNA is TGTGCCAGCAGCTCGGGGGGAGTAGCGGGAGCCTACGAGCAGTACTTC. It translates to CASSSGGVAGAYEQYF. The chain employs TRBV9 and TRBJ2-7, with 9 nucleotides matching TRBD2. The junction had 10 bases not matched to a gene; V was cut back by 4 bases and J by 2 bases. In germline, CDR1 is SGDLS, CDR2 YYNGEE. The CDR3 has 16 residues.

The gene calls are TRBV7-3 and TRBJ1-2; 9 nucleotides match TRBD1. The CDR3 covers 13 residues. Looked up from germline, CDR1 is SGHTA and CDR2 is FQGTGA. The J segment lost 7 bases and the V segment lost 4 bases, leaving 4 bases of the junction unmatched. The CDR3 spells CASSSTGGTGYTF. The CDR3 nucleotides are TGTGCCAGCAGCTCGACAGGGGGGACTGGCTACACCTTC.

The chain joins TRBV13 to TRBJ1-4, with D uncertain. The CDR3 length is 15 residues. Germline values: CDR1 PRHDT, CDR2 FYEKMQ (reference sequence). V was pared by 5 bases and J by 10 bases, with 20 bases between. CDR3 protein: CASSVGRVGGGKLFF. Written as DNA, the CDR3 is TGTGCCAGCAGCGTCGGGCGGGTTGGAGGTGGAAAACTGTTTTTT.

This chain connects TRBV7-6 to TRBJ1-1; D gene unclear. The ends were cut back, 7 bases at V and 1 base at J, with 13 bases in the middle. This CDR3 is 14 amino acids long. Germline values: CDR1 SGHVS, CDR2 FNYEAQ. The CDR3: CASTLLNRNTEAFF. CDR3 in DNA: TGTGCCAGCACATTGTTGAACAGGAACACTGAAGCTTTCTTT.

The V gene is TRBV6-6, the J gene TRBJ1-6; no clear D. CDR1 is MNHNY, CDR2 SVGAGI, per germline (reference sequence). The ends were cut back, 5 bases at V and 10 bases at J, with 12 bases in the middle. The CDR3 length is 13 residues. The CDR3 spells CASSQEGDSPLHF. The CDR3 DNA is TGTGCCAGCAGTCAGGAAGGAGACTCACCCCTCCACTTT.

The V and J genes are TRBV4-1 and TRBJ2-7; D gene uncertain. V was shortened by 0 bases and J by 6 bases, with 18 bases between the two germline ends. The CDR3 totals 16 residues. Germline V gives CDR1 MGHRA, CDR2 YSYEKL. CDR3 nucleotides: TGCGCCAGCAGCCAAGATTCATTGGGGTATCCGACCGAGCAGTACTTC. Translation: CASSQDSLGYPTEQYF.

There are a few counts of this clone. This rearrangement joins TRBV27 to TRBJ2-7; D might be TRBD2 (6 bases). The V gene's germline CDR1 is MNHEY and CDR2 SMNVEV (reference sequence). Trimming took 1 base from V and 7 from J, leaving 8 bases between them. CDR3 length equals 12 residues. The CDR3 nucleotides are TGTGCCAGCAGTTTATTAGGGAGGGAGCAGTACTTC. Protein: CASSLLGREQYF.

V is TRBV30 and J is TRBJ1-2; 9 bases agree with TRBD1. The ends lost 0 bases at V and 1 base at J; junction bases unmatched: 6. Germline CDR1 and CDR2: GTSNPN and SVGIG (reference sequence). The CDR3 contains 16 residues. The CDR3, as DNA: TGTGCCTGGAGTGTACTATCGGGACAGGGTAACTATGGCTACACCTTC. Translated: CAWSVLSGQGNYGYTF.

The rearrangement links TRBV1 to TRBJ1-2. TRBV1 is annotated as a pseudogene. The CDR3 contains 13 residues. The CDR3 loop reads CTSSHPDPYGYTF. DNA of the CDR3: TGCACCAGCAGCCATCCCGACCCCTATGGCTACACCTTC.

This chain joins TRBV6-4 and TRBJ1-2, with D uncertain. This CDR3 has 14 amino acids. With 5 bases removed from V and 2 bases from J, the gap between germline ends came to 12 bases. Germline V CDR1 and CDR2: MRHNA, SNTAGT. CDR3 nucleotides: TGTGCCAGCAGTCCCCAACTCGGGAACTATGGCTACACCTTC. This translates into CASSPQLGNYGYTF.

This sequence joins TRBV11-2 and TRBJ2-3, with 7 positions matching TRBD2. Germline V gene lookup returns CDR1 SGHAT and CDR2 FQNNGV. The CDR3 totals 15 residues. The J segment lost 4 bases and the V segment lost 2 bases, leaving 6 bases of the junction unmatched. This chain's CDR3 is CASSLLGRTADTQYF. CDR3 sequence (DNA): TGTGCCAGCAGCTTACTCGGGAGGACCGCAGATACGCAGTATTTT.

V usage is TRBV2 and J usage is TRBJ2-3, with D hard to call. Germline CDR1 is SNHLY and CDR2 is FYNNEI. V gave up 2 bases and J gave up 7 bases, with 4 bases separating them. This CDR3 is built from 11 residues. CDR3 in DNA: TGTGCCAGCAGTGAACGATATACGCAGTATTTT. The encoded protein is CASSERYTQYF.